This T cell receptor beta chain was sequenced for a study of T cell responses to AZD1222 COVID-19 vaccine. Sequencing used immunoSEQ multiplex PCR; TCRdb keeps in-frame clones, though not all of them. Of over 70,000 clones listed, nearly 90% are singletons. The receptor comes from an adult who received the AZD1222 COVID-19 vaccine. The input for sequencing was peripheral blood, taken 28 days after the second AZD1222 dose.

The CDR3 sequence: CASSLGQTIYGYTF. For the CDR3, the DNA is TGTGCCAGCAGCTTGGGACAGACGATCTATGGCTACACCTTC. The chain combines TRBV5-8 with TRBJ1-2, with D maybe TRBD1 (5 bases). Germline CDR1 reads SGHTS; CDR2 reads YDEGEE. The V end lost 0 bases, the J end lost 4 bases, and 10 bases lay between the germline ends. This CDR3 contains 14 residues.